A selection of T cell receptor beta chains follows, all from one sample in a study of T cell repertoires in cytomegalovirus infection. TCRdb re-derived calls from the reads in MiXCR, one entry per CDR3 protein. The sample consists of 560,000 or so distinct CDR3 sequences, 16% of them appearing once. Input material: CD8+ T cells from PBMCs. The receptors here all came from a human donor in good health (CMV status not recorded). Some clones in this sample may be carry-over from other donors' samples. Each CDR3 is given with its conserved first and last residue. The D gene is left open where the match is weak. Some rows mark clone size as missing; the rest say once, few, many or name a class of expanded clone.

few,NA,TRBV27,TRBJ1-2,CASSLSWGGYYGYTF,TGTGCCAGCAGCCTTTCGTGGGGGGGCTACTATGGCTACACCTTC
NA,NA,TRBV7-6,TRBJ2-7,CASSLEQGVYEQYF,TGTGCCAGCAGCCTGGAACAGGGTGTCTACGAGCAGTACTTC
NA,NA,TRBV9,TRBJ2-3,CASSVAAGSPTDTQYF,TGTGCCAGCAGCGTAGCGGCGGGGAGCCCCACAGATACGCAGTATTTT
NA,TRBD2,TRBV7-9,TRBJ2-2,CASSSPLERENTGELFF,TGTGCCAGCAGCTCCCCCCTCGAGCGGGAGAACACCGGGGAGCTGTTTTTT
many,NA,TRBV7-9,TRBJ1-5,CASSLAGSSQPQHF,TGTGCCAGCAGCTTAGCTGGGAGTTCTCAGCCCCAGCATTTT
many,TRBD1,TRBV28,TRBJ2-2,CASRGQLSNTGELFF,TGTGCCAGCAGGGGACAGCTATCGAACACCGGGGAGCTGTTTTTT
NA,NA,TRBV7-9,TRBJ2-1,CASREGGSYNEQFF,TGTGCCAGCAGAGAGGGGGGCTCCTACAATGAGCAGTTCTTC
NA,NA,TRBV6-6,TRBJ1-6,CASNRENNSPLHF,TGTGCCAGCAACAGGGAGAATAATTCACCCCTCCACTTT
many,NA,TRBV24-1,TRBJ2-1,CATSDLDPGPQFF,TGTGCCACCAGTGATTTGGATCCAGGCCCCCAGTTCTTC
few,NA,TRBV13,TRBJ1-2,CASSSSGARGYTF,TGTGCCAGCAGCTCGAGTGGGGCCCGTGGCTACACCTTC
many,NA,TRBV7-9,TRBJ1-2,CASSIPSGTSASGYTF,TGTGCCAGCAGCATCCCCTCGGGGACATCGGCCAGCGGCTACACCTTC
NA,TRBD1,TRBV7-2,TRBJ1-2,CAGSRPRDRVNYGYTF,TGTGCCGGATCCCGCCCGAGGGACAGGGTGAACTATGGCTACACCTTC
many,NA,TRBV11-1,TRBJ1-1,CASSSRQVTEAFF,TGTGCCAGCAGTTCCAGGCAGGTTACTGAAGCTTTCTTT
many,TRBD1,TRBV7-9,TRBJ2-7,CASSLGQGPFGSYEQYF,TGTGCCAGCAGCTTAGGACAGGGGCCTTTCGGATCCTACGAGCAGTACTTC
NA,NA,TRBV20-1,TRBJ1-5,CSARDITGRNDYSNQPQHF,TGCAGTGCTAGAGATATAACAGGCCGAAATGATTATAGCAATCAGCCCCAGCATTTT
many,TRBD2,TRBV7-8,TRBJ2-7,CASSPLGRSRDEQYF,TGTGCCAGCAGCCCCCTCGGGAGGTCCAGGGACGAGCAGTACTTC
many,TRBD2,TRBV7-9,TRBJ2-5,CASSLPQRGTQETQYF,TGTGCCAGCAGCTTACCCCAGCGGGGTACCCAAGAGACCCAGTACTTC
NA,TRBD1,TRBV5-4,TRBJ2-7,CASSLPRDRGLPYEQYF,TGTGCCAGCAGCTTGCCCCGGGACAGGGGGTTGCCCTACGAGCAGTACTTC
few,NA,TRBV29-1,TRBJ2-7,CSVGLRTNYEQYF,TGCAGCGTTGGATTAAGGACTAACTACGAGCAGTACTTC
many,NA,TRBV28,TRBJ1-1,CASSPAENTEAFF,TGTGCCAGCAGTCCAGCGGAGAACACTGAAGCTTTCTTT
many,NA,TRBV11-2,TRBJ1-6,CASSSRDTETLGDSPLHF,TGTGCCAGCAGCTCGCGGGACACAGAGACCCTTGGGGATTCACCCCTCCACTTT
many,TRBD1,TRBV7-9,TRBJ2-7,CASSGTGTEIYEQYF,TGTGCCAGCAGCGGTACCGGGACAGAGATCTACGAGCAGTACTTC
NA,TRBD2,TRBV4-1,TRBJ2-7,CASSQVGAGELEQYF,TGCGCCAGCAGCCAAGTGGGAGCGGGAGAACTCGAGCAGTACTTC
NA,TRBD2,TRBV27,TRBJ2-2,CASSLLTGTSNTGELFF,TGTGCCAGCAGTTTATTAACAGGGACTAGCAACACCGGGGAGCTGTTTTTT
many,NA,TRBV7-6,TRBJ2-2,CASSLERTGELFF,TGTGCCAGCAGCTTAGAACGCACCGGGGAGCTGTTTTTT
many,TRBD1,TRBV15,TRBJ1-5,CATSRDGQGNQPQHF,TGTGCCACCAGCAGAGATGGACAGGGGAATCAGCCCCAGCATTTT
many,NA,TRBV7-9,TRBJ1-1,CASSLGLRGGENTEAFF,TGTGCCAGCAGCTTAGGTCTCAGGGGAGGAGAAAACACTGAAGCTTTCTTT
many,TRBD1,TRBV27,TRBJ1-4,CASSTGASNEKLFF,TGTGCCAGTTCGACAGGGGCTTCTAATGAAAAACTGTTTTTT
few,NA,TRBV14,TRBJ2-1,CASSQDMGDEIF,TGTGCCAGCAGCCAAGATATGGGGGATGAGATCTTC
few,TRBD2,TRBV15,TRBJ2-3,CATSRDRREGRRGTQYF,TGTGCCACCAGCAGAGATAGGCGGGAGGGCCGTAGGGGGACGCAGTATTTT
many,NA,TRBV27,TRBJ2-7,CASSPSTGPISYEQYF,TGTGCCAGCAGTCCCAGCACGGGGCCAATATCCTACGAGCAGTACTTC
NA,NA,TRBV4-1,TRBJ2-5,CASSQDSAEETQYF,TGCGCCAGCAGCCAAGATAGTGCCGAAGAGACCCAGTACTTC
few,NA,TRBV5-4,TRBJ1-2,CASSLLWRQDFSGYTF,TGTGCCAGCAGCTTGCTCTGGAGACAGGATTTTTCTGGCTACACCTTC